Shown below are 19 T cell receptor beta chains from a single sample sequenced in a study of control samples from healthy donors and cancer patients (dated by TCRdb to about 2020). The library was prepared using the immunoSEQ multiplex PCR assay. Drawn from immuneACCESS, this table holds only the in-frame rearrangements with V and J called that TCRdb kept. Clones are partly lost; checked studies trace under half to an unresolved V gene and leave the rest unexplained. Present in this sample are tens of thousands of clones, less than 95% of which were seen just once. The top ten clonotypes cover approximately 2.8% of the sample. The sample consisted of blood. Receptors originate from a woman aged 25 to 45 in good health.

This clone was counted a few times. The rearrangement links TRBV5-1 to TRBJ2-7, with 10 bases matching TRBD2. V shed 5 bases and J 3 bases; nucleotides not matched to a gene: 5. Germline V gene lookup returns CDR1 SGHRS and CDR2 YFSETQ. The CDR3 is 14 amino acids. The CDR3 DNA reads as TGCGCCAGCAGAACTAGCGGGGAAGTCTACGAGCAGTACTTC. Translating it yields CASRTSGEVYEQYF.

Points on this clone: Other DNA sequences in this specimen translate into the identical CDR3. The chain couples TRBV12-3 or TRBV12-4 to TRBJ1-1; no reliable D call. The CDR3 extends over 12 amino acids. The germline V and J ends were trimmed by 3 bases and 1 base, with 3 bases remaining between them. The CDR3 sequence is CASSLENTEAFF. As DNA, the CDR3 is TGTGCCAGCAGTTTGGAGAACACTGAAGCTTTCTTT.

The chain uses TRBV13 and TRBJ2-2; D is undetermined. Trimming stripped 8 bases from V and 7 bases from J, with 17 bases between. This CDR3 is built from 14 residues. Germline assignment: CDR1 PRHDT and CDR2 FYEKMQ (reference sequence). This CDR3 reads CASEPTNRFGELFF. The CDR3 DNA reads as TGTGCCAGCGAGCCCACAAATCGATTCGGGGAGCTGTTTTTT.

The chain is built from TRBV5-1 and TRBJ1-1; 10 bases match TRBD1. Trimming at V came to 0 bases and at J to 1 base, leaving 3 bases not matched to a gene. CDR3 length: 16 residues. Germline values: CDR1 SGHRS, CDR2 YFSETQ. The CDR3 protein is CASSLGQGARNTEAFF. DNA of the CDR3: TGCGCCAGCAGCTTGGGACAGGGGGCCCGGAACACTGAAGCTTTCTTT.

This clone was picked up a small number of times. The CDR3 nucleotides are TGTGCCAGCAGCCCTAGACTAGAACACTACGAGCAGTACGTC. It codes for CASSPRLEHYEQYV. The gene calls are TRBV9 and TRBJ2-7, with a tentative D call TRBD2 (6 bases). The CDR3 is 14 residues long. V was clipped by 4 bases and J by 3 bases, with 14 bases between them. Germline CDR1 reads SGDLS; CDR2 reads YYNGEE.

The chain has TRBV10-3 and TRBJ1-1; TRBD1 agrees at 7 bases. After removal of 4 bases from V and 7 bases from J, the junction contained 3 bases not matched to a gene. The CDR3 extends over 12 amino acids. Germline CDR1 is ENHRY and CDR2 is SYGVKD. CDR3 nucleotide sequence: TGTGCCATCAGTGTGGACAGGCGTGAAGCTTTCTTT. This gives the protein CAISVDRREAFF.

The chain is built from TRBV4-2 and TRBJ2-5, with 8 bases aligning to TRBD2. V shed 4 bases, J shed 4 bases, and the junction held 11 bases outside the gene matches. Looked up from germline, CDR1 is LGHNA and CDR2 is YNFKEQ. This CDR3 is 16 amino acids long. CDR3 nucleotide sequence: TGTGCCAGCAGCCCTAGGGACGGGGGGGCCGTAGAGACCCAGTACTTC. It specifies CASSPRDGGAVETQYF.

The V and J genes are TRBV19 and TRBJ2-1, with D possibly matching TRBD2 (5 bases). The CDR3 consists of 15 residues. Germline V gives CDR1 LNHDA, CDR2 SQIVND (reference sequence). The V gene lost 0 bases and the J gene lost 8 bases, with 14 bases spanning the gap. The DNA of the CDR3 is TGTGCCAGTAGTATAGATTTCGTACTAGTCGATGAGCAGTTCTTC. Translation gives CASSIDFVLVDEQFF.

The chain carries TRBV6-5 and TRBJ2-3, with D possibly being TRBD2 (7 bases). CDR3 length: 14 amino acids. Looked up from germline, CDR1 is MNHEY and CDR2 is SVGAGI. Trimming shortened V by 6 bases and J by 0 bases, and 10 bases separated the two germline ends. CDR3 nucleotides: TGTGCCAGCAGCCGGGGGGCTAGCACAGATACGCAGTATTTT. Its translation is CASSRGASTDTQYF.

The table lists this clone with a few counts. This sequence joins TRBV11-2 and TRBJ2-1; 8 nucleotides match TRBD1. Looked up from germline, CDR1 is SGHAT and CDR2 is FQNNGV. V shed 7 bases and J 7 bases; nucleotides not matched to a gene: 12. The CDR3 is 15 amino acids. The CDR3 nucleotides are TGTGCCAGCACCCCCGGACAGGGAGTGAGGAATGAGCAGTTCTTC. This translates into CASTPGQGVRNEQFF. The full variable domain, rest sourced from reference TRBV11-2 and TRBJ2-1, is EAGVAQSPRYKIIEKRQSVAFWCNPISGHATLYWYQQILGQGPKLLIQFQNNGVVDDSQLPKDRFSAERLKGVDSTLKIQPAKLEDSAVYLCASTPGQGVRNEQFFGPGTRLTVL.

The chain recombines TRBV2 with TRBJ1-4; D is possibly TRBD1 (5 bases). CDR1 is SNHLY, CDR2 FYNNEI, per germline. The CDR3 sequence is 14 residues long. With 7 bases removed from V and 2 bases from J, the gap between germline ends came to 11 bases. CDR3 in DNA: TGTGCCAGCAATTTCGGGGGGACTAATGAAAAACTGTTTTTT. Translated, it gives CASNFGGTNEKLFF. Full variable domain (missing parts from reference TRBV2 and TRBJ1-4): EPEVTQTPSHQVTQMGQEVILRCVPISNHLYFYWYRQILGQKVEFLVSFYNNEISEKSEIFDDQFSVERPDGSNFTLKIRSTKLEDSAMYFCASNFGGTNEKLFFGSGTQLSVL.

The rearrangement uses TRBV19 and TRBJ2-2, with D possibly matching TRBD1 (5 bases). This CDR3 has 14 amino acids. Germline V gene sequence: CDR1 LNHDA, CDR2 SQIVND (reference sequence). Trimming took 5 bases from V and 6 from J, leaving 13 bases between them. This CDR3 reads CASSQQGFAGELFF. The CDR3, as DNA: TGTGCCAGTAGTCAGCAGGGTTTCGCCGGGGAGCTGTTTTTT. Full variable domain (missing parts from reference TRBV19 and TRBJ2-2): DGGITQSPKYLFRKEGQNVTLSCEQNLNHDAMYWYRQDPGQGLRLIYYSQIVNDFQKGDIAEGYSVSREKKESFPLTVTSAQKNPTAFYLCASSQQGFAGELFFGEGSRLTVL.

This clone was counted a single time. The chain recombines TRBV6-6 with TRBJ1-4; tentatively, D is TRBD1 (5 bases). V gave up 7 bases and J gave up 0 bases, with 15 bases separating them. Per the germline V gene, CDR1 is MNHNY and CDR2 is SVGAGI (reference sequence). CDR3 size: 16 residues. CDR3 sequence reads: CASTNTGLATNEKLFF. The CDR3 nucleotides are TGTGCCAGCACCAACACAGGCCTTGCAACTAATGAAAAACTGTTTTTT.

This sequence joins TRBV5-1 and TRBJ1-1; a possible D gene is TRBD1 (5 bases). CDR3 length equals 17 residues. With 4 bases removed from V and 0 bases from J, the gap between germline ends came to 19 bases. Germline V gives CDR1 SGHRS, CDR2 YFSETQ. The chain's CDR3 is CASSPIRSTVMNTEAFF. For the CDR3, the DNA is TGCGCCAGCAGCCCAATTCGGTCGACAGTTATGAACACTGAAGCTTTCTTT.

V and J are TRBV4-1 and TRBJ1-3; D gene ambiguous. V lost 2 bases and J 0 bases, leaving 5 bases between the germline ends. The CDR3 spans 14 residues. Germline CDR1 and CDR2: MGHRA and YSYEKL. The CDR3, as DNA: TGCGCCAGCAGCCAATGGGACTCTGGAAACACCATATATTTT. Translating gives CASSQWDSGNTIYF.

The chain recombines TRBV7-8 with TRBJ1-6; TRBD1 is a possible D gene (5 bases). Germline V lookup: CDR1 SGHVS, CDR2 FQNEAQ. The V and J ends lost 5 bases and 9 bases respectively, with 14 bases between them. CDR3 length: 14 amino acids. The CDR3 nucleotides read TGTGCCAGCAGCCTGACCGGGCAGGGTTCACCCCTCCACTTT. Protein product: CASSLTGQGSPLHF. The full variable domain, with the rest looked up from reference TRBV7-8 and TRBJ1-6, is GAGVSQSPRYKVAKRGQDVALRCDPISGHVSLFWYQQALGQGPEFLTYFQNEAQLDKSGLPSDRFFAERPEGSVSTLKIQRTQQEDSAVYLCASSLTGQGSPLHFGNGTRLTVT.

The gene calls are TRBV19 and TRBJ1-2; D unresolved. The CDR3 is 14 residues long. Trimming removed 3 bases at V and 3 bases at J, with 11 bases between. Germline-derived CDR1 and CDR2 are LNHDA and SQIVND (reference sequence). The CDR3 DNA follows: TGTGCCAGTAGTATTGAAGGTAATCACTATGGCTACACCTTC. It codes for CASSIEGNHYGYTF. The whole variable domain, filled in from reference TRBV19 and TRBJ1-2, reads DGGITQSPKYLFRKEGQNVTLSCEQNLNHDAMYWYRQDPGQGLRLIYYSQIVNDFQKGDIAEGYSVSREKKESFPLTVTSAQKNPTAFYLCASSIEGNHYGYTFGSGTRLTVV.

The chain carries TRBV5-1 and TRBJ2-7; D might be TRBD2 (5 bases). Germline V gene data show CDR1 as SGHRS and CDR2 as YFSETQ. This CDR3 has 14 amino acids. The germline V and J ends were trimmed by 4 bases and 0 bases, with 11 bases remaining between them. The CDR3 region has the DNA TGCGCCAGCAGCAAACCGGAGGTCTCCTACGAGCAGTACTTC. Translated, it gives CASSKPEVSYEQYF. Full variable domain (remainder filled in from reference TRBV5-1 and TRBJ2-7): KAGVTQTPRYLIKTRGQQVTLSCSPISGHRSVSWYQQTPGQGLQFLFEYFSETQRNKGNFPGRFSGRQFSNSRSEMNVSTLELGDSALYLCASSKPEVSYEQYFGPGTRLTVT.

The chain recombines TRBV18 with TRBJ1-2; D gene unclear. The V end lost 3 bases, the J end lost 3 bases, and 11 bases lay between the germline ends. Germline CDR1 reads KGHSH; CDR2 reads LQKENI. The CDR3 is 14 residues long. CDR3 residues: CASSPEGGDYGYTF. The CDR3 DNA reads TGTGCCAGCTCACCGGAGGGAGGAGACTATGGCTACACCTTC.